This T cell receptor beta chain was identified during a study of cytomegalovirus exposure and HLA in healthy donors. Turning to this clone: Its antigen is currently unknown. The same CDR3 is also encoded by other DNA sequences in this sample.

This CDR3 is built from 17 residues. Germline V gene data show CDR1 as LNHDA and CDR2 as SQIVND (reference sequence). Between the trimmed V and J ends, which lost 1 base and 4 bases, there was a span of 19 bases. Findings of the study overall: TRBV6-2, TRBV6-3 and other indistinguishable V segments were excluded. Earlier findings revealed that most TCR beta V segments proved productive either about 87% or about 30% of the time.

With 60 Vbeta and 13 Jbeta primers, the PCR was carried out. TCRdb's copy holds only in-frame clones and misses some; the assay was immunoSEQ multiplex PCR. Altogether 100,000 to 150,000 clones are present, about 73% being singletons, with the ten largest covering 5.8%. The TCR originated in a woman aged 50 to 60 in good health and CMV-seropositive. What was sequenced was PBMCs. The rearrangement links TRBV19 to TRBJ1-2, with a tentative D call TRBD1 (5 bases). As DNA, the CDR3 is TGTGCCAGTAGTATAGGTACCAGGGTAAACTCCGTCTATGGCTACACCTTC. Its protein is CASSIGTRVNSVYGYTF.